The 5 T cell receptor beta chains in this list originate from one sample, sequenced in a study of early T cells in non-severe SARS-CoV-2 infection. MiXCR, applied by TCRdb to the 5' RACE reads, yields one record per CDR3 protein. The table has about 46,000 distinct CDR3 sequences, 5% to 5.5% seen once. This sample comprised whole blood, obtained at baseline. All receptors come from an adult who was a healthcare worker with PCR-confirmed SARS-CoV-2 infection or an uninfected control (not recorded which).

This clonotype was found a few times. The CDR3 sequence: CASSVTGVAGNSPLHF. CDR3 bases: TGTGCCAGCAGCGTAACAGGGGTCGCCGGGAATTCACCCCTCCACTTT. The chain recombines TRBV9 with TRBJ1-6; 7 bases are a match to TRBD1. CDR1 and CDR2 (germline): SGDLS, YYNGEE. The J segment lost 7 bases and the V segment lost 1 base, leaving 8 bases of the junction unmatched. This CDR3 is 16 amino acids long.

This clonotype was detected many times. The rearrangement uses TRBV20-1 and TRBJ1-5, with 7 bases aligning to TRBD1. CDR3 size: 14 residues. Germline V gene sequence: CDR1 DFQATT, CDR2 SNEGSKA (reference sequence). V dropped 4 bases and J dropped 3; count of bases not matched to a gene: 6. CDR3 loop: CSATDRVPNQPQHF. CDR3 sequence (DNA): TGCAGTGCTACCGACAGGGTCCCCAATCAGCCCCAGCATTTT.

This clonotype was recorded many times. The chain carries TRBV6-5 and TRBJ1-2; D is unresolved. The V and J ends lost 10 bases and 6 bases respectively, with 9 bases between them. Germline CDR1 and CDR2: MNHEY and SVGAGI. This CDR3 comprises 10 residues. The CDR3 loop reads CATFRDGYTF. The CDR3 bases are TGTGCCACGTTTAGAGATGGCTACACCTTC.

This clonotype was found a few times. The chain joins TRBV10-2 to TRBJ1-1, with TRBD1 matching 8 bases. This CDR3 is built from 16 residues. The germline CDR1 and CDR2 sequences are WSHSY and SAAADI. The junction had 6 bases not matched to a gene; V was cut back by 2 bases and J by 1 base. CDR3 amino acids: CASSEARQGRNTEAFF. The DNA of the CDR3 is TGCGCCAGCAGTGAGGCGAGACAGGGGAGGAACACTGAAGCTTTCTTT.

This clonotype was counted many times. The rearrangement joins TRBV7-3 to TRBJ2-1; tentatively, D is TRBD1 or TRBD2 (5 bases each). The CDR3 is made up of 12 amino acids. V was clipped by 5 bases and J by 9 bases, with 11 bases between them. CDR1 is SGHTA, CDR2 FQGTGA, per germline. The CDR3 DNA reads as TGTGCCAGCAGCGGGACCATCGGTGAGCAGTTCTTC. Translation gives CASSGTIGEQFF. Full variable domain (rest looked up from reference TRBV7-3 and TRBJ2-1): GAGVSQTPSNKVTEKGKYVELRCDPISGHTALYWYRQSLGQGPEFLIYFQGTGAADDSGLPNDRFFAVRPEGSVSTLKIQRTERGDSAVYLCASSGTIGEQFFGPGTRLTVL.